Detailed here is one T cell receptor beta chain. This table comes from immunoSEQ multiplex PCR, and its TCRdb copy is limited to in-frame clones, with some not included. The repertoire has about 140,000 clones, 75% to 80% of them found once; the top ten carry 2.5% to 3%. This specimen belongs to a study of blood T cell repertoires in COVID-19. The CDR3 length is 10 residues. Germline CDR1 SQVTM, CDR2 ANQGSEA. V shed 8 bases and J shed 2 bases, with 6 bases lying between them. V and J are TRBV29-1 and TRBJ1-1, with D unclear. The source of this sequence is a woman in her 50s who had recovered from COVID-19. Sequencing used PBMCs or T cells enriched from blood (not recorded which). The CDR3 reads CSFSNTEAFF. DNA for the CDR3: TGCAGCTTCAGTAACACTGAAGCTTTCTTT.